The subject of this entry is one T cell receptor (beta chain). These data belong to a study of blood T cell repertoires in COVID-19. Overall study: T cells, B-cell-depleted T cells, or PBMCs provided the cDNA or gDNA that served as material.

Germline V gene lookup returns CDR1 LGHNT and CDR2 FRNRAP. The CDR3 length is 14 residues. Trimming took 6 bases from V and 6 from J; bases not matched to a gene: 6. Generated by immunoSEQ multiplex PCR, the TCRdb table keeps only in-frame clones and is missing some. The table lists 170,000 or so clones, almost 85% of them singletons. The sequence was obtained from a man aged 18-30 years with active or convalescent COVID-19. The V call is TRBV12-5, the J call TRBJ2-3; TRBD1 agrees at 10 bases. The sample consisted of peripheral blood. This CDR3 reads CASGKGQGVDTQYF. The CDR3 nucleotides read TGTGCTAGTGGCAAAGGACAGGGGGTGGATACGCAGTATTTT.